This T cell receptor beta chain was sequenced during a study of glioma-infiltrating T cells. Study outcomes and limitations: Non-neoplastic patients had below-expected tissue-blood divergence, while all gliomas exceeded expectation. Only very few CDR3 sequences appeared in both tissue and blood.

Amplification of TCR alpha and beta CDR3 regions from RNA used iRepertoire nested multiplex PCR. MiXCR, run by TCRdb on the multiplex PCR reads, gives a single entry per CDR3 protein. The table has 95,000 to 110,000 distinct CDR3 sequences, around 30% seen once. Remarks on this clonotype: Its antigen is still unknown. Sequence at one end of the junction differs from germline and may be a read error.

Germline V gene data show CDR1 as KGHSH and CDR2 as LQKENI. The CDR3 loop spans 14 amino acids. This TCR derives from a human donor with low-grade glioma or glioblastoma, undergoing nonglioma brain surgery, or in good health (not recorded which). The sequencing sample was made of glioma tissue, nonneoplastic brain tissue, or PBMCs (not recorded which). V and J are TRBV18 and TRBJ1-1; D is ambiguous. CDR3 loop: CAGSPQGNEDRAFF. In DNA, the CDR3 is TGTGCCGGCTCACCACAAGGGAACGAGGATAGAGCTTTCTTT.